The 7 T cell receptor beta chains below all came from one sample that was sequenced in a study of cytomegalovirus exposure and HLA in healthy donors. Assay used: immunoSEQ multiplex PCR; TCRdb lists only in-frame clones, some missing. The table records 120,000 or so clones, over 65% of them present only once. Material: PBMCs. The receptors were gathered from a woman aged 25-40 years in good health and CMV-seronegative.

The chain uses TRBV11-3 and TRBJ2-2; tentatively, D is TRBD1 (5 bases). Germline-derived CDR1 and CDR2 are SGHNT and YENEEA. V lost 7 bases to trimming and J lost 7 bases, with 19 bases between them. This CDR3 contains 15 residues. The CDR3 loop is CASTQSRDRGGELFF. The CDR3, as DNA: TGTGCCAGCACCCAAAGTAGAGACAGAGGCGGGGAGCTGTTTTTT. Filled out from reference TRBV11-3 and TRBJ2-2, the complete variable domain reads EAGVVQSPRYKIIEKKQPVAFWCNPISGHNTLYWYLQNLGQGPELLIRYENEEAVDDSQLPKDRFSAERLKGVDSTLKIQPAELGDSAVYLCASTQSRDRGGELFFGEGSRLTVL.

The rearrangement uses TRBV19 and TRBJ2-1; 10 bases match TRBD2. CDR3 size: 15 residues. Germline CDR1 reads LNHDA; CDR2 reads SQIVND (reference sequence). Trimming cost V 2 bases and J 8 bases; bases outside gene matches: 6. CDR3 region: CASSISGGARDEQFF. The CDR3 DNA sequence: TGTGCCAGTAGTATAAGCGGGGGGGCTCGGGATGAGCAGTTCTTC.

The chain is built from TRBV4-1 and TRBJ1-6; 9 bases fit TRBD1. The CDR3 loop spans 18 amino acids. Germline V gene lookup returns CDR1 MGHRA and CDR2 YSYEKL. With 0 bases clipped from V and 0 bases from J, the junction kept 3 bases outside the gene matches. CDR3 region: CASSQDGTGSSYNSPLHF. In DNA form, the CDR3 reads TGCGCCAGCAGCCAAGATGGGACAGGGAGCTCCTATAATTCACCCCTCCACTTT.

The rearrangement uses TRBV7-2 and TRBJ1-1; tentative D call: TRBD1 (6 bases). The V and J ends lost 1 base and 11 bases respectively, with 14 bases between them. CDR3 length: 13 residues. Germline V gives CDR1 SGHTA, CDR2 FQGNSA. The CDR3 region has the DNA TGTGCCAGCAGCTTAGGCGTAGGGAGGGGGGCTTTCTTT. It is translated as CASSLGVGRGAFF.

Only one count was recorded for this clone. The chain joins TRBV7-2 to TRBJ2-3; 11 nucleotides agree with TRBD2. V lost 5 bases to trimming and J lost 5 bases; unmatched junction nucleotides: 6. Per germline, CDR1 SGHTA and CDR2 FQGNSA. The length of the CDR3 is 15 residues. As DNA, the CDR3 is TGTGCCAGCAGCGCGCAGACTAGCGGGGTAGATACGCAGTATTTT. Protein sequence: CASSAQTSGVDTQYF.

The V gene is TRBV13, the J gene TRBJ2-4, with 12 bases aligning to TRBD2. CDR1 and CDR2 (germline): PRHDT, FYEKMQ (reference sequence). V was clipped by 5 bases and J by 1 base; unmatched bases: 6. The CDR3 extends over 17 amino acids. The CDR3, as DNA: TGTGCCAGCAGCCGGACTAGCGGGGCGTTGGCCAAAAACATTCAGTACTTC. This encodes CASSRTSGALAKNIQYF.

The chain has TRBV5-6 and TRBJ1-1; D is possibly TRBD1 (5 bases). This CDR3 spans 16 amino acids. Germline V gene sequence: CDR1 SGHDT, CDR2 YYEEEE. V was shortened by 2 bases and J by 6 bases, with 20 bases between the two germline ends. CDR3 in DNA: TGTGCCAGCAGCTTAGGGCCGGGGGAAAGAGGTGCTGAAGCTTTCTTT. Its protein product is CASSLGPGERGAEAFF.